This T cell receptor (beta chain) was captured by sequencing in a study of T cell responses to AZD1222 COVID-19 vaccine. TCRdb's table, derived via immunoSEQ multiplex PCR, lists solely in-frame clones and lacks some. This table holds 120,000 to 150,000 clones, roughly 80% found once. Regarding the study as a whole: Within unmutated variant regions lay the reported targets of nearly half of spike-specific TCRs.

A note on this clone: Its antigen is not known.

The sequenced sample was peripheral blood, obtained on day 0 of MenACWY control vaccination. The TCR originated in an adult in good health.

CDR3 in DNA: TGTGCCAGCAGCCGGGGACAGGGGACTAATGAAAAACTGTTTTTT. This gives the protein CASSRGQGTNEKLFF. V and J are TRBV28 and TRBJ1-4; 10 bases are a match to TRBD1. CDR1 is MDHEN, CDR2 SYDVKM, per germline. V lost 6 bases to trimming and J lost 2 bases; unmatched junction nucleotides: 3. This CDR3 spans 15 amino acids.